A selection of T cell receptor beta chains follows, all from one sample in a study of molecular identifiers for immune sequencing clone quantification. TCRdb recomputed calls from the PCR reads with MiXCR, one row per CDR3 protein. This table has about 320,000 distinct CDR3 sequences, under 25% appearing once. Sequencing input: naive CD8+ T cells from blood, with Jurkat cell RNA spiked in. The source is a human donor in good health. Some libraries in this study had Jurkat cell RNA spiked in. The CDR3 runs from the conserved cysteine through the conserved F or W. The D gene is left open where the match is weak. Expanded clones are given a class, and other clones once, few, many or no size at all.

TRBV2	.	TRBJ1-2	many	CASNSDGYTF	TGTGCCAGCAACAGTGATGGCTACACCTTC
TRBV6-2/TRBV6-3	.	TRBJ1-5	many	CASSYGGLQPQHF	TGTGCCAGCAGTTATGGGGGGCTTCAGCCCCAGCATTTT
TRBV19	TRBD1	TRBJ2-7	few	CASSTHRGLYEQYF	TGTGCCAGTAGTACCCACAGGGGCCTCTACGAGCAGTACTTC
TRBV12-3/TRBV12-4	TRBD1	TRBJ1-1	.	CASSSGTGPGDTEAFF	TGTGCCAGCAGCTCCGGGACAGGGCCCGGGGACACTGAAGCTTTCTTT
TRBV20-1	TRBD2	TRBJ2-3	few	CSARDLDFPGLADTQYF	TGCAGTGCTAGAGATCTTGACTTCCCGGGACTAGCAGATACGCAGTATTTT
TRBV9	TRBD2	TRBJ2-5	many	CASSVTSGRPQETQYF	TGTGCCAGCAGCGTAACTAGCGGGAGACCGCAGGAGACCCAGTACTTC
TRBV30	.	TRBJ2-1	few	CARSLSYNEQFF	TGTGCCCGGAGCCTGAGCTACAATGAGCAGTTCTTC
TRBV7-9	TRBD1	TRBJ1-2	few	CASSLNSGTVYGYTF	TGTGCCAGCAGCTTAAATTCAGGGACAGTATATGGCTACACCTTC
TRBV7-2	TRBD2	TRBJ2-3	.	CASGPSGVGTDTQYF	TGTGCCAGCGGCCCTAGCGGGGTCGGCACAGATACGCAGTATTTT
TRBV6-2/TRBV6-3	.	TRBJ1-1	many	CASRPQGETEAFF	TGTGCCAGCAGACCACAGGGCGAAACTGAAGCTTTCTTT
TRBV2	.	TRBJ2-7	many	CASRKGAYEQYF	TGTGCCAGCAGAAAAGGTGCCTACGAGCAGTACTTC
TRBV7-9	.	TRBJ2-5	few	CASRSFQETQYF	TGTGCCAGTAGGAGTTTCCAAGAGACCCAGTACTTC
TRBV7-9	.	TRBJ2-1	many	CASSGPTKVPSSYNEQFF	TGTGCCAGCAGCGGGCCGACTAAAGTGCCGAGCTCCTACAATGAGCAGTTCTTC
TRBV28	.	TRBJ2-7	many	CATSPVASSYEQYF	TGTGCCACCAGCCCGGTAGCTAGCTCCTACGAGCAGTACTTC
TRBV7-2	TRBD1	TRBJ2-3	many	CASSSTGGSTDTQYF	TGTGCCAGCAGCTCGACAGGGGGTAGCACAGATACGCAGTATTTT